This T cell receptor (beta chain) was captured in a study of T cells in Graves' hyperthyroidism and ophthalmopathy. V lost 6 bases and J lost 8; bases outside the gene matches: 3. CDR3 length: 11 amino acids. Germline assignment: CDR1 MNHNS and CDR2 SASEGT. Uncontrolled infection, other autoimmune disease, pregnancy and lactation each barred patients from inclusion. TCR beta CDR3 region amplification was performed from RNA transcripts. HTBI primers drove first-round RT-PCR of the TCR CDR3. TCRdb processed the multiplex PCR reads anew with MiXCR; each CDR3 protein has one entry. Of approximately 330,000 distinct CDR3 sequences listed, 15% to 20% were seen once; the top ten hold under 55%.

Sequenced input: blood. The chain joins TRBV6-1 to TRBJ1-1; 7 nucleotides agree with TRBD1. The TCR sequence derives from a woman in her forties or fifties with Graves' hyperthyroidism. CDR3 loop: CASRGQLEAFF. CDR3 DNA sequence: TGTGCCAGCAGGGGACAGTTGGAAGCTTTCTTT.